The 21 T cell receptor beta chains below all came from one sample that was sequenced in a study of response to subunit inactivated influenza vaccine. One entry per CDR3 protein, called by TCRdb with MiXCR from the RT-PCR reads. The sample consists of hundreds of thousands of distinct CDR3 sequences, 14% of them appearing once. This material consisted of PBMCs from blood, taken 14 to 15 days before vaccination. The receptors shown here come from a man in his fifties who received an inactivated influenza vaccine.

This clonotype was counted between two and nine times. This chain uses TRBV20-1 with TRBJ1-2; TRBD1 might be the D (5 bases). CDR3 length: 13 amino acids. V lost 3 bases, J lost 4 bases, and 12 bases lay in between. CDR1 DFQATT and CDR2 SNEGSKA come from the germline V gene (reference sequence). The CDR3 DNA reads as TGCAGTGCTAGTTTAAGACAGAGCTATGGCTACACCTTC. It yields the protein CSASLRQSYGYTF.

The chain uses TRBV11-2 and TRBJ2-1; D is perhaps TRBD1 (5 bases). Germline values: CDR1 SGHAT, CDR2 FQNNGV. Deletions cut 1 base from V and 2 bases from J, with 12 bases between. This CDR3 region has 16 residues. The CDR3, as DNA: TGTGCCAGCAGCTTAGGAGACAGACCGGCCTACAATGAGCAGTTCTTC. Translating it yields CASSLGDRPAYNEQFF.

V usage is TRBV25-1 and J usage is TRBJ1-1; 11 bases align to TRBD1. The CDR3 covers 14 residues. With V trimmed by 1 base and J by 10 bases, 5 bases remained unmatched. Germline V gene sequence: CDR1 MGHDK, CDR2 SYGVNS. CDR3 sequence: CASSEWTGGAGAFF. CDR3 DNA: TGTGCCAGCAGTGAATGGACAGGGGGCGCGGGAGCTTTCTTT.

There are many counts of this clonotype. This chain joins TRBV12-3 or TRBV12-4 and TRBJ2-7; 9 bases map to TRBD1. V was clipped by 7 bases and J by 0 bases; unmatched bases: 10. The CDR3 loop spans 16 amino acids. The CDR3 region has the DNA TGTGCCAGCACCATGTCCCTGACAGGGGGCTCCTACGAGCAGTACTTC. Translated: CASTMSLTGGSYEQYF.

The table lists this clonotype with many counts. The chain carries TRBV11-1 and TRBJ2-2; the match to TRBD2 covers 14 bases. CDR3 length equals 18 residues. Germline loops: CDR1 SGHAT, CDR2 FQDESV (reference sequence). V lost 5 bases and J lost 5; bases outside the gene matches: 10. CDR3 loop: CASSNSGLAGVATGELFF. Here the CDR3 DNA reads TGTGCCAGCAGCAACTCGGGACTAGCGGGAGTTGCGACCGGGGAGCTGTTTTTT.

This clonotype was counted at least ten times. This rearrangement joins TRBV14 to TRBJ1-2; no definite D call. V was clipped by 4 bases and J by 3 bases, with 12 bases between them. Germline V gives CDR1 SGHDN, CDR2 FVKESK. CDR3 length: 14 residues. The CDR3 protein is CASSRGLWDYGYTF. CDR3 bases: TGTGCCAGCAGCCGAGGCTTGTGGGACTATGGCTACACCTTC.

The genes are TRBV2 and TRBJ2-2, with D possibly TRBD1 on 5 matching bases. Germline CDR1 and CDR2: SNHLY and FYNNEI. Trimming pared 6 bases from V and 0 bases from J, leaving 14 bases between. CDR3 length equals 16 residues. Here the CDR3 DNA reads TGTGCCAGCAGAGTAGAAGGACACGCGAACACCGGGGAGCTGTTTTTT. It codes for CASRVEGHANTGELFF.

In regard to this clonotype: A much larger clone lies a single base off, so this may be a read error. The chain is built from TRBV4-3 and TRBJ2-7; maybe TRBD2 (6 bases). V lost 0 bases, J lost 2 bases, and 8 bases lay in between. Germline CDR1 is LGHNA and CDR2 is YSLEER. The CDR3 covers 14 residues. CDR3 nucleotide sequence: TGCGCCAGCAGCCAAGATCGGGGGACCTACGAGCAGTACTTC. This translates into CASSQDRGTYEQYF.

The V call is TRBV12-3 or TRBV12-4, the J call TRBJ2-7; possibly TRBD1 or TRBD2 for D (5 bases each). The CDR3 has 13 amino acids. The V and J ends lost 5 bases and 7 bases respectively, with 15 bases between them. Here the CDR3 DNA reads TGTGCCAGCAGTCAAGGGACCTCCGGGGAGCAGTACTTC. Translated, it gives CASSQGTSGEQYF.

This clonotype was detected only a few times. The chain carries TRBV3-1 and TRBJ2-7; unclear D gene. Trimming took 6 bases from V and 6 from J, leaving 9 bases between them. The CDR3 totals 11 residues. CDR1 is LGHDT and CDR2 is YNNKEL in the germline V gene (reference sequence). The DNA of the CDR3 is TGTGCCAGCAGGGGGAATGGCGAGCAGTACTTC. Its protein product is CASRGNGEQYF.

In its sample, this clonotype was seen many times. The chain couples TRBV10-3 to TRBJ2-3; 9 bases line up with TRBD2. V lost 4 bases and J lost 2; bases outside the gene matches: 16. CDR1 and CDR2 from the germline V gene are ENHRY and SYGVKD. CDR3 length: 19 amino acids. In DNA form, the CDR3 reads TGTGCCATCAGTGTGGGCACTAGCGGGCGGGTCCGGTCCACAGATACGCAGTATTTT. It yields the protein CAISVGTSGRVRSTDTQYF.

Written as DNA, the CDR3 is TGTGCCAGCAGTGGAGCGGGGGCCGTCACCGGGGAGCTGTTTTTT. The encoded protein is CASSGAGAVTGELFF. The rearrangement joins TRBV2 to TRBJ2-2; 8 nucleotides line up with TRBD2. Germline CDR1 and CDR2: SNHLY and FYNNEI. There are 15 residues in the CDR3. With 4 bases clipped from V and 4 bases from J, the junction kept 5 bases outside the gene matches.

This clonotype was detected only a few times. V usage is TRBV20-1 and J usage is TRBJ1-3; TRBD1 agrees at 7 bases. Trimming at V came to 0 bases and at J to 3 bases, leaving 11 bases not matched to a gene. Germline CDR1 is DFQATT and CDR2 is SNEGSKA (reference sequence). This CDR3 region has 17 residues. The CDR3 DNA reads as TGCAGTGCTAGAGATAGCCGCCCGACAGGGAGTGGAAACACCATATATTTT. It specifies CSARDSRPTGSGNTIYF.

This clonotype was counted a few times. This chain joins TRBV12-3 or TRBV12-4 and TRBJ2-5, with TRBD1 matching 9 bases. The J segment lost 4 bases and the V segment lost 5 bases, leaving 5 bases of the junction unmatched. The CDR3 loop spans 14 amino acids. CDR3: CASSATGGRETQYF. CDR3 bases: TGTGCCAGCAGTGCTACAGGGGGCCGAGAGACCCAGTACTTC.

V gene TRBV6-2 or TRBV6-3 combines with J gene TRBJ1-1; weak D call: TRBD1 (5 bases). Trimming took 2 bases from V and 5 from J, leaving 9 bases between them. The CDR3 extends over 13 amino acids. CDR1 and CDR2 (germline): MNHEY, SVGEGT. CDR3 sequence (DNA): TGTGCCAGCAGTTACGCAGGGCGAACTGAAGCTTTCTTT. It yields the protein CASSYAGRTEAFF.

The V gene is TRBV7-6, the J gene TRBJ2-7; 10 bases align to TRBD1. The CDR3 totals 13 residues. J lost 7 bases, V lost 5 bases, and 5 bases had no gene match. Germline CDR1 SGHVS, CDR2 FNYEAQ. CDR3 protein: CASSLWTGGEQYF. The CDR3 region has the DNA TGTGCCAGCAGCCTTTGGACAGGGGGGGAGCAGTACTTC.

The sample holds many counts of this clonotype. This chain links TRBV7-9 with TRBJ2-1, with D perhaps TRBD1 or TRBD2 (5 bases each). The V end was cut by 4 bases, the J end by 5 bases, with 15 bases between. Per the germline V gene, CDR1 is SEHNR and CDR2 is FQNEAQ (reference sequence). This CDR3 spans 15 amino acids. The CDR3 sequence is CASSSTGTLNNEQFF. CDR3 nucleotide sequence: TGTGCCAGCAGCTCCACCGGGACGCTTAACAATGAGCAGTTCTTC.

The chain recombines TRBV4-3 with TRBJ2-2; D not certain. Trimming removed 2 bases at V and 1 base at J, with 14 bases between. CDR3 length: 17 residues. CDR1 is LGHNA, CDR2 YSLEER, per germline. The CDR3 nucleotides are TGCGCCAGCAGCCAAAATCGACTTACCCTGAACACCGGGGAGCTGTTTTTT. Protein sequence: CASSQNRLTLNTGELFF.

This clonotype was counted only a few times. V gene TRBV20-1 combines with J gene TRBJ1-1, with 7 bases fitting TRBD1. Unmatched junction bases numbered 8, after V lost 0 bases and J lost 4 bases. The CDR3 is 15 residues long. Germline CDR1 and CDR2: DFQATT and SNEGSKA (reference sequence). CDR3 protein: CSARDGSAGGTEAFF. In DNA, the CDR3 is TGCAGTGCTAGAGATGGATCTGCAGGGGGCACTGAAGCTTTCTTT.

This clonotype was counted a few times. This chain links TRBV5-6 with TRBJ2-7; 10 nucleotides line up with TRBD2. The CDR3 sequence is 15 residues long. From germline, CDR1 is SGHDT and CDR2 YYEEEE. V trimming: 3 bases; J trimming: 1 base; junction bases outside the gene matches: 4. The CDR3 DNA follows: TGTGCCAGCAGCTCGTTACTAGCGGGATCCTACGAGCAGTACTTC. It translates to CASSSLLAGSYEQYF. The full variable domain, rest sourced from reference TRBV5-6 and TRBJ2-7, is DAGVTQSPTHLIKTRGQQVTLRCSPKSGHDTVSWYQQALGQGPQFIFQYYEEEERQRGNFPDRFSGHQFPNYSSELNVNALLLGDSALYLCASSSLLAGSYEQYFGPGTRLTVT.

This clonotype came up a few times. The chain recombines TRBV5-1 with TRBJ2-5; D gene uncertain. CDR3 length: 9 residues. The V and J ends lost 10 bases and 5 bases respectively, with 6 bases between them. Germline lookup yields CDR1 SGHRS and CDR2 YFSETQ. As DNA, the CDR3 is TGCGCCTGGCAGGAGACCCAGTACTTC. It encodes CAWQETQYF. The complete variable domain, with remaining parts taken from reference TRBV5-1 and TRBJ2-5, reads KAGVTQTPRYLIKTRGQQVTLSCSPISGHRSVSWYQQTPGQGLQFLFEYFSETQRNKGNFPGRFSGRQFSNSRSEMNVSTLELGDSALYLCAWQETQYFGPGTRLLVL.